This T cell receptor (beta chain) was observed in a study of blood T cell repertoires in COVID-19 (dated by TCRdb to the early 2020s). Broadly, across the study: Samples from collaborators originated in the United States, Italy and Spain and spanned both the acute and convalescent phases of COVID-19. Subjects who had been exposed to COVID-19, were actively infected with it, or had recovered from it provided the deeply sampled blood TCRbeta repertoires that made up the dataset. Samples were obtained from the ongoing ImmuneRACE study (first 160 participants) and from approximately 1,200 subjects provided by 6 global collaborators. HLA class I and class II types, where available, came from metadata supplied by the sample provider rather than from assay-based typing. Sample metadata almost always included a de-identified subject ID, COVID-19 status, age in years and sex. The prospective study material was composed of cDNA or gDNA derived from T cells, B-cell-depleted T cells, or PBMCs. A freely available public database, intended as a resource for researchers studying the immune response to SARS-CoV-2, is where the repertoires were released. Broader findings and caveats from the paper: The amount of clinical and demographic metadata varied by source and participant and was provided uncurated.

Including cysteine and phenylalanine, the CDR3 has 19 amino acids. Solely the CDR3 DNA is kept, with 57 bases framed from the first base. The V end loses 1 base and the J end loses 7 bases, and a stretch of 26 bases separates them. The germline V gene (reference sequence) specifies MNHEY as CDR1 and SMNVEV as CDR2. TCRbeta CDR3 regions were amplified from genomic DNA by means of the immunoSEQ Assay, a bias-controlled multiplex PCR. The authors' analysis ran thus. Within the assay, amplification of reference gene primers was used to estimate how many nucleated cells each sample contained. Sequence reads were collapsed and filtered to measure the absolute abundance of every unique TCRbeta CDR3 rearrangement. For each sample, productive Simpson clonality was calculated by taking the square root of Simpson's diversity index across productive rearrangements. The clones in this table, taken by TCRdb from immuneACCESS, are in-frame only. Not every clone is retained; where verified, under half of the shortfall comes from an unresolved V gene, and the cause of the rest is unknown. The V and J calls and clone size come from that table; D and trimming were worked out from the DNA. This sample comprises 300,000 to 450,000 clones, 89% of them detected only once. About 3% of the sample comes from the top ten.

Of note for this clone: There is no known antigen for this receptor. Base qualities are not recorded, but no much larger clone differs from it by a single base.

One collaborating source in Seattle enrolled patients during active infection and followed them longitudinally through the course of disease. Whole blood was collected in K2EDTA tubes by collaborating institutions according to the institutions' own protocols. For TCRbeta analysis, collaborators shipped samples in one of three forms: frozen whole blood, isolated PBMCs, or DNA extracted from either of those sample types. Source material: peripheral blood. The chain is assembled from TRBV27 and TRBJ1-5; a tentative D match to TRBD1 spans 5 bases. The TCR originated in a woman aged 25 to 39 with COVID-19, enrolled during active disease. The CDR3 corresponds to CASSLFLGQKTTLGQPQHF. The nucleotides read TGTGCCAGCAGTTTATTCCTGGGGCAGAAAACCACGTTAGGGCAGCCCCAGCATTTT.